These 25 T cell receptor beta chains were sequenced from one sample in a study of T cell repertoires in aging, cancer and after chemotherapy. Rearranged V-D-J TRB sequences were amplified with a mixed TRB-A/B primer pool. Each CDR3 protein gets one entry after TCRdb re-called the multiplex PCR reads with MiXCR. The sample contains roughly 2,000 distinct CDR3 sequences, roughly 19% of which appear only once. Amplification of TCR beta used genomic DNA extracted from peripheral blood. Sequencing was performed on blood. The receptors stem from a human donor with a solid tumor.

In this sample, this clonotype turned up a few times. The chain is built from TRBV7-9 and TRBJ2-1; D not resolved. In germline, CDR1 is SEHNR, CDR2 FQNEAQ (reference sequence). The CDR3 contains 12 residues. The V end lost 5 bases, the J end lost 9 bases, and 11 bases lay between the germline ends. Written as DNA, the CDR3 is TGTGCCAGCAGCCCGATACCAGGTGAGCAGTTCTTC. It is translated as CASSPIPGEQFF.

This clonotype has just a few counts. The chain joins TRBV5-6 to TRBJ2-1; 7 nucleotides agree with TRBD2. Trimming at V came to 6 bases and at J to 4 bases, leaving 4 bases not matched to a gene. CDR1 is SGHDT and CDR2 is YYEEEE in the germline V gene. The CDR3 runs 13 residues. The CDR3 coding sequence is TGTGCCAGCATTAGCGGGCGGTACAATGAGCAGTTCTTC. Protein sequence: CASISGRYNEQFF.

The chain has TRBV5-1 and TRBJ2-5, with no clear D. From germline, CDR1 is SGHRS and CDR2 YFSETQ. The V end was cut by 0 bases, the J end by 5 bases, with 2 bases between. The CDR3 runs 11 residues. The CDR3 is CASSLDETQYF. Here the CDR3 DNA reads TGCGCCAGCAGCTTGGATGAGACCCAGTACTTC.

This clonotype was found a few times. The chain is built from TRBV7-9 and TRBJ1-1; possibly TRBD1 for D (5 bases). This CDR3 has 14 amino acids. CDR1 and CDR2 from the germline V gene are SEHNR and FQNEAQ (reference sequence). Deletions cut 5 bases from V and 0 bases from J, with 10 bases between. The CDR3 loop is CASSLGRMNTEAFF. CDR3 DNA: TGTGCCAGCAGCCTGGGACGGATGAACACTGAAGCTTTCTTT.

By frequency in the sample, this clonotype is medium-sized. The chain combines TRBV6-5 with TRBJ2-5; 7 nucleotides agree with TRBD1. CDR1 MNHEY and CDR2 SVGAGI come from the germline V gene. This CDR3 is 15 amino acids long. Trimming at V came to 6 bases and at J to 0 bases, leaving 7 bases not matched to a gene. CDR3 region: CASSKQGPYQETQYF. The CDR3 nucleotides read TGTGCCAGCAGCAAACAGGGGCCGTACCAAGAGACCCAGTACTTC.

A remark on this clonotype: A much larger clone lies one base from this, so it may be a read error. This chain connects TRBV11-1 to TRBJ1-2, with D hard to call. Deletions cut 7 bases from V and 6 bases from J, with 12 bases between. CDR1 and CDR2 from the germline V gene are SGHAT and FQDESV (reference sequence). This CDR3 is built from 12 residues. CDR3 bases: TGTGCCAGCAACCCTCCGAGTGATGGCTACACCTTC. This translates into CASNPPSDGYTF.

The rearrangement uses TRBV6-6 and TRBJ2-4; D is unresolved. This CDR3 has 15 amino acids. V shed 2 bases and J shed 6 bases, with 14 bases lying between them. In germline, CDR1 is MNHNY, CDR2 SVGAGI (reference sequence). In DNA form, the CDR3 reads TGTGCCAGCAGTTACGGCTCTTCGTTCGGAAACATTCAGTACTTC. It yields the protein CASSYGSSFGNIQYF.

This clonotype was seen a handful of times. This chain uses TRBV5-6 with TRBJ2-2; D call uncertain. This CDR3 spans 12 amino acids. V lost 1 base and J lost 12, with 10 bases in between. Germline V gene sequence: CDR1 SGHDT, CDR2 YYEEEE. The CDR3 nucleotides are TGTGCCAGCAGCTTGAATACAAGGCAGCTGTTTTTT. Translated, it gives CASSLNTRQLFF.

This clonotype is medium-sized in the sample. This chain joins TRBV27 and TRBJ2-7, with D uncertain. Trimming removed 5 bases from V and 0 bases from J, with 14 bases in between. CDR3 length: 15 amino acids. Looked up from germline, CDR1 is MNHEY and CDR2 is SMNVEV (reference sequence). The CDR3 DNA follows: TGTGCCAGCAGTCCGTCGGGTGTGGGCTCCTACGAGCAGTACTTC. As protein: CASSPSGVGSYEQYF.

The chain is built from TRBV5-1 and TRBJ2-1; TRBD2 agrees at 10 bases. V shed 4 bases and J 8 bases; nucleotides not matched to a gene: 3. There are 13 residues in the CDR3. Germline V gene sequence: CDR1 SGHRS, CDR2 YFSETQ. The CDR3 spells CASSPGTSDEQFF. CDR3 DNA sequence: TGCGCCAGCAGCCCCGGGACTAGCGATGAGCAGTTCTTC. Complete variable domain (other parts from reference TRBV5-1 and TRBJ2-1): KAGVTQTPRYLIKTRGQQVTLSCSPISGHRSVSWYQQTPGQGLQFLFEYFSETQRNKGNFPGRFSGRQFSNSRSEMNVSTLELGDSALYLCASSPGTSDEQFFGPGTRLTVL.

The chain recombines TRBV4-3 with TRBJ2-3; D possibly matches TRBD1 or TRBD2 (5 bases each). Looked up from germline, CDR1 is LGHNA and CDR2 is YSLEER. V gave up 0 bases and J gave up 6 bases, with 16 bases separating them. This CDR3 spans 16 amino acids. The CDR3 nucleotides are TGCGCCAGCAGCCAAGATGATACGGTGGGGACGGATACGCAGTATTTT. Protein: CASSQDDTVGTDTQYF.

The chain joins TRBV28 to TRBJ2-5, with 14 bases matching TRBD2. Germline trimming cut 7 bases from V and 0 bases from J; bases unmatched to any gene: 10. Germline V gene data show CDR1 as MDHEN and CDR2 as SYDVKM. The length of the CDR3 is 18 residues. CDR3 DNA sequence: TGTGCCAGCACCCCCCGGCGGGGACTAGCGGGAGACCAAGAGACCCAGTACTTC. Translating gives CASTPRRGLAGDQETQYF.

The V call is TRBV25-1, the J call TRBJ2-5; tentative D call: TRBD2 (5 bases). Germline V gives CDR1 MGHDK, CDR2 SYGVNS. This CDR3 spans 12 amino acids. V shed 3 bases and J shed 3 bases, with 5 bases lying between them. DNA for the CDR3: TGTGCCAGCAGTGAGGGAGAAGAGACCCAGTACTTC. Its protein product is CASSEGEETQYF.

This clonotype was seen a few times. The genes are TRBV20-1 and TRBJ2-1; 9 bases line up with TRBD2. CDR1 and CDR2 from the germline V gene are DFQATT and SNEGSKA (reference sequence). The CDR3 runs 14 residues. Trimming removed 6 bases from V and 9 bases from J; junction bases left unmatched: 12. CDR3: CSACIGGRDGEQFF. The DNA of the CDR3 is TGCAGTGCCTGTATCGGCGGGAGGGATGGTGAGCAGTTCTTC.

The chain couples TRBV12-3 or TRBV12-4 to TRBJ1-5; D not certain. There are 15 residues in the CDR3. V lost 5 bases and J lost 2, with 13 bases in between. CDR3 residues: CASSNRGFGNQPQHF. The DNA of the CDR3 is TGTGCCAGCAGTAACCGGGGTTTCGGCAATCAGCCCCAGCATTTT.

This clonotype is labeled as medium-sized. The genes are TRBV20-1 and TRBJ2-5, with TRBD2 matching 10 bases. The germline V gene has CDR1 DFQATT and CDR2 SNEGSKA (reference sequence). This CDR3 contains 13 residues. Trimming removed 4 bases from V and 1 base from J; junction bases left unmatched: 0. CDR3: CSAKRGGQETQYF. The CDR3 DNA reads TGCAGTGCTAAGCGGGGGGGCCAAGAGACCCAGTACTTC.

This clonotype was seen a handful of times. The V gene is TRBV5-6, the J gene TRBJ1-5; D perhaps matches TRBD1 (6 bases). The length of the CDR3 is 12 residues. With 4 bases removed from V and 6 bases from J, the gap between germline ends came to 8 bases. CDR1 is SGHDT and CDR2 is YYEEEE in the germline V gene. The CDR3 protein is CASSRGAQPQHF. The CDR3 DNA follows: TGTGCCAGCAGCCGGGGGGCTCAGCCCCAGCATTTT.

This clonotype came up a few times. This CDR3 reads CASSLMGIQAFF. CDR3 coding DNA: TGTGCCAGCAGTTTAATGGGGATACAAGCTTTCTTT. The chain has TRBV28 and TRBJ1-1; no definite D call. V lost 2 bases, J lost 9 bases, and 10 bases lay in between. This CDR3 contains 12 residues. Germline CDR1 is MDHEN and CDR2 is SYDVKM.

This clonotype ranks as large. This rearrangement joins TRBV11-2 to TRBJ2-1; a weak D match, TRBD1 (5 bases). Germline CDR1 reads SGHAT; CDR2 reads FQNNGV. V lost 3 bases to trimming and J lost 7 bases, with 10 bases between them. The CDR3 consists of 13 residues. CDR3 region: CASSFTRDNEQFF. For the CDR3, the DNA is TGTGCCAGCAGCTTTACCAGGGATAATGAGCAGTTCTTC.

This rearrangement joins TRBV29-1 to TRBJ1-1; no clear D gene. CDR3 length: 13 amino acids. The ends were cut back, 4 bases at V and 1 base at J, with 10 bases in the middle. Looked up from germline, CDR1 is SQVTM and CDR2 is ANQGSEA. This chain's CDR3 is CSVAWQQNTEAFF. CDR3 bases: TGCAGCGTTGCGTGGCAGCAGAACACTGAAGCTTTCTTT.

The CDR3 is CASSEAAGGPYEQYF. In nucleotides, the CDR3 is TGTGCCAGCAGTGAAGCGGCGGGGGGCCCTTACGAGCAGTACTTC. This rearrangement joins TRBV6-4 to TRBJ2-7, with 8 positions matching TRBD2. Germline lookup yields CDR1 MRHNA and CDR2 SNTAGT. CDR3 size: 15 residues. The V gene end was trimmed by 3 bases and the J gene end by 4 bases; junction bases not matched to a gene: 8.

This clonotype was counted a few times. The chain recombines TRBV20-1 with TRBJ2-7, with 10 bases identical to TRBD1. Germline CDR1 reads DFQATT; CDR2 reads SNEGSKA (reference sequence). This CDR3 is 12 amino acids long. J was trimmed by 7 bases and V by 6 bases; bases with no gene match: 6. CDR3 coding DNA: TGCAGTGCGCCCGGGACAGGGGTAGAGCAGTACTTC. This codes for CSAPGTGVEQYF.

This clonotype is labeled large. The V call is TRBV7-6, the J call TRBJ2-1; 9 positions agree with TRBD2. Germline V gene data show CDR1 as SGHVS and CDR2 as FNYEAQ. With V trimmed by 8 bases and J by 2 bases, 7 bases remained unmatched. This CDR3 region has 15 residues. The CDR3 sequence: CASGRAGGTYNEQFF. As DNA, the CDR3 is TGTGCCAGCGGTCGAGCGGGAGGAACCTACAATGAGCAGTTCTTC. The full variable domain, its missing parts supplied by reference TRBV7-6 and TRBJ2-1, is GAGVSQSPRYKVTKRGQDVALRCDPISGHVSLYWYRQALGQGPEFLTYFNYEAQQDKSGLPNDRFSAERPEGSISTLTIQRTEQRDSAMYRCASGRAGGTYNEQFFGPGTRLTVL.

Sample share makes this clonotype medium-sized. V usage is TRBV7-2 and J usage is TRBJ1-1, with 8 bases identical to TRBD1. Germline CDR1 is SGHTA and CDR2 is FQGNSA. CDR3 length equals 15 residues. The trim removed 5 bases at V and 3 bases at J, leaving 8 bases unmatched. The CDR3 sequence is CASSRTGNEDTEAFF. DNA of the CDR3: TGTGCCAGCAGCCGGACAGGGAATGAGGACACTGAAGCTTTCTTT. Supplemented by reference TRBV7-2 and TRBJ1-1, the full variable domain reads GAGVSQSPSNKVTEKGKDVELRCDPISGHTALYWYRQSLGQGLEFLIYFQGNSAPDKSGLPSDRFSAERTGGSVSTLTIQRTQQEDSAVYLCASSRTGNEDTEAFFGQGTRLTVV.

This clonotype was seen a single time. The chain recombines TRBV12-3 or TRBV12-4 with TRBJ2-1, with unresolved D. The V gene lost 6 bases and the J gene lost 7 bases, with 7 bases spanning the gap. This CDR3 contains 11 residues. CDR3 coding DNA: TGTGCCAGCAGGCTAGATAATGAGCAGTTCTTC. Protein: CASRLDNEQFF.